The 29 T cell receptor beta chains below come from one sample, sequenced in a study of blood T cell repertoires in COVID-19. The method was immunoSEQ multiplex PCR; TCRdb's version includes in-frame clones alone and lacks a portion of them. Of approximately 250,000 clones listed, 75% to 95% are singletons. Material: PBMCs or T cells enriched from blood (not recorded which). The receptor source for this set is a man aged 35 to 55 who had been exposed to COVID-19.

The V call is TRBV28, the J call TRBJ1-5, with D perhaps TRBD1 (5 bases). The CDR3 extends over 13 amino acids. Germline values: CDR1 MDHEN, CDR2 SYDVKM. V lost 10 bases and J lost 9, with 19 bases in between. The CDR3 sequence is CATSPGPLWPQHF. In DNA form, the CDR3 reads TGTGCCACCTCCCCAGGGCCCCTTTGGCCCCAGCATTTT.

The CDR3 coding sequence is TGTGCCAGCAGCTTACCCCAGGGGAGCTCCTACGAGCAGTACTTC. It codes for CASSLPQGSSYEQYF. The V call is TRBV7-9, the J call TRBJ2-7; tentative D call: TRBD1 (6 bases). There are 15 residues in the CDR3. Trimming removed 2 bases from V and 0 bases from J, with 11 bases in between. Germline assignment: CDR1 SEHNR and CDR2 FQNEAQ (reference sequence).

This chain joins TRBV4-1 and TRBJ2-2, with 7 positions matching TRBD2. V dropped 1 base and J dropped 3; count of bases not matched to a gene: 8. The CDR3 is 17 amino acids. The V gene's germline CDR1 is MGHRA and CDR2 YSYEKL. The CDR3 DNA is TGCGCCAGCAGCCAAGTACGGGGGGTGCTCTACACCGGGGAGCTGTTTTTT. Its translation: CASSQVRGVLYTGELFF.

The chain carries TRBV9 and TRBJ2-2; 11 nucleotides line up with TRBD1. CDR3 size: 14 residues. The V gene's germline CDR1 is SGDLS and CDR2 YYNGEE. The V and J ends lost 6 bases and 4 bases, in that order; junction bases with no gene match: 2. For the CDR3, the DNA is TGTGCCAGCAAGGGACAGGGGGGCACCGGGGAGCTGTTTTTT. The encoded protein is CASKGQGGTGELFF. Based on the CDR3 plus reference TRBV9 and TRBJ2-2, the full variable domain is DSGVTQTPKHLITATGQRVTLRCSPRSGDLSVYWYQQSLDQGLQFLIQYYNGEERAKGNILERFSAQQFPDLHSELNLSSLELGDSALYFCASKGQGGTGELFFGEGSRLTVL.

The gene calls are TRBV4-3 and TRBJ2-7; 10 bases line up with TRBD1. J gave up 5 bases and V 4 bases, and 8 bases lay outside the gene matches. The germline V gene encodes CDR1 LGHNA and CDR2 YSLEER. This CDR3 spans 15 amino acids. CDR3 nucleotides: TGCGCCAGCAGCCGAGAACGACAGGGGGCCAACGAGCAGTACTTC. This sequence encodes CASSRERQGANEQYF.

The chain uses TRBV6-1 and TRBJ2-3; D perhaps matches TRBD2 (6 bases). Trimming pared 4 bases from V and 3 bases from J, leaving 17 bases between. CDR1 is MNHNS, CDR2 SASEGT, per germline. The CDR3 sequence is 16 residues long. Here the CDR3 DNA reads TGTGCCAGCAGTGGAAAACTGGGGGGAGGAACAGATACGCAGTATTTT. It encodes CASSGKLGGGTDTQYF.

This chain connects TRBV12-2 to TRBJ2-1; the table's D call, TRBD2, has no DNA check behind it. TRBV12-2 is a pseudogene segment. This CDR3 is 14 amino acids long. CDR3 in DNA: TGTGCAAGTCGCTTACCGGGGATGACGAATGAGCAGTTCTTC. It translates to CASRLPGMTNEQFF.

The chain uses TRBV12-5 and TRBJ1-1; D is possibly TRBD1 (5 bases). V lost 6 bases and J 6 bases, leaving 17 bases between the germline ends. CDR1 and CDR2 (germline): LGHNT, FRNRAP. The CDR3 spans 14 residues. This chain's CDR3 is CASGEDVGGAEAFF. CDR3 DNA sequence: TGTGCTAGTGGGGAGGACGTGGGGGGTGCTGAAGCTTTCTTT.

The chain combines TRBV7-9 with TRBJ2-7, with D perhaps TRBD2 (6 bases). Looked up from germline, CDR1 is SEHNR and CDR2 is FQNEAQ (reference sequence). Trimming shortened V by 4 bases and J by 6 bases, and 19 bases separated the two germline ends. CDR3 length: 15 amino acids. The CDR3 coding sequence is TGTGCCAGCAGCTACGACGGAGGGGTTTTTTCCGAGCAGTACTTC. Amino acid sequence: CASSYDGGVFSEQYF.

This chain links TRBV13 with TRBJ1-1, with D perhaps TRBD1 (5 bases). The CDR3 runs 12 residues. With 8 bases removed from V and 2 bases from J, the gap between germline ends came to 9 bases. Germline-derived CDR1 and CDR2 are PRHDT and FYEKMQ (reference sequence). As DNA, the CDR3 is TGTGCCAGCGGAAGGGGAAACACTGAAGCTTTCTTT. It codes for CASGRGNTEAFF.

About this clone: The junction departs from the called germline gene at one end, perhaps through a read error. V is TRBV6-5 and J is TRBJ1-1; 12 bases match TRBD1. The germline V gene has CDR1 MNHEY and CDR2 SVGAGI. The CDR3 runs to 16 residues. The CDR3 DNA is TGTGCTAGCAGTTACTCGGGGGACAGGGGGCACACTGAAGCTTTCTTT. It encodes CASSYSGDRGHTEAFF.

This chain links TRBV11-3 with TRBJ2-3; possibly TRBD1 for D (5 bases). The CDR3 consists of 16 residues. V lost 5 bases and J 4 bases, leaving 19 bases between the germline ends. The germline V gene has CDR1 SGHNT and CDR2 YENEEA. The CDR3 region has the DNA TGTGCCAGCAGCCCAGGAACAGGAGACTTAGCAGATACGCAGTATTTT. It encodes CASSPGTGDLADTQYF.

V gene TRBV7-9 combines with J gene TRBJ2-6; the D is unclear. CDR1 is SEHNR and CDR2 is FQNEAQ in the germline V gene (reference sequence). The V and J ends lost 2 bases and 7 bases respectively, with 15 bases between them. This CDR3 is 16 amino acids long. CDR3 bases: TGTGCCAGCAGCTTATTGGGCAGTTACGGCGCCAACGTCCTGACTTTC. Amino acids: CASSLLGSYGANVLTF.

V and J are TRBV7-3 and TRBJ2-7; D remains unclear. Trimming took 2 bases from V and 0 from J, leaving 8 bases between them. Germline V gene sequence: CDR1 SGHTA, CDR2 FQGTGA. This CDR3 contains 14 residues. The CDR3, as DNA: TGTGCCAGCAGCTTATCACCCAGCTCCTACGAGCAGTACTTC. Its translation is CASSLSPSSYEQYF. The entire variable domain, with the rest obtained from reference TRBV7-3 and TRBJ2-7, is as follows: GAGVSQTPSNKVTEKGKYVELRCDPISGHTALYWYRQSLGQGPEFLIYFQGTGAADDSGLPNDRFFAVRPEGSVSTLKIQRTERGDSAVYLCASSLSPSSYEQYFGPGTRLTVT.

V gene TRBV10-2 combines with J gene TRBJ2-1; D may be TRBD2 (5 bases). V was cut by 6 bases and J by 5 bases, with 17 bases left in between. This CDR3 is 15 amino acids long. Looked up from germline, CDR1 is WSHSY and CDR2 is SAAADI. The CDR3 reads CASSLTRLEHNEQFF. The DNA of the CDR3 is TGCGCCAGCAGCCTTACTAGATTAGAGCACAATGAGCAGTTCTTC.

V and J are TRBV9 and TRBJ1-2, with D unresolved. The CDR3 has 12 amino acids. Germline V gene data show CDR1 as SGDLS and CDR2 as YYNGEE. V was pared by 0 bases and J by 5 bases, with 5 bases between. The CDR3 DNA sequence: TGTGCCAGCAGCGTAGCCGAGTATGGCTACACCTTC. It is translated as CASSVAEYGYTF.

This chain uses TRBV30 with TRBJ1-1; D is ambiguous. The germline CDR1 and CDR2 sequences are GTSNPN and SVGIG (reference sequence). The CDR3 has 13 residues. The germline V and J ends were trimmed by 4 bases and 7 bases, with 16 bases remaining between them. The CDR3 is CAWMDLQMLEAFF. Written as DNA, the CDR3 is TGTGCCTGGATGGACTTACAGATGCTTGAAGCTTTCTTT.

The count of this clone is one. V gene TRBV5-4 combines with J gene TRBJ2-7, with 13 positions matching TRBD2. Germline CDR1 SGHNT, CDR2 YYREEE (reference sequence). Unmatched junction bases numbered 7, after V lost 4 bases and J lost 3 bases. The CDR3 is 16 residues long. The DNA for the CDR3 is TGTGCCAGCAGCCGCGGGACTAGCGGGACTATCTACGAGCAGTACTTC. Its protein product is CASSRGTSGTIYEQYF.

This clone came up once. The CDR3 nucleotides are TGTGCCAGCAGCAAGGAGTATCCTAGAATCACAGATACGCAGTATTTT. This translates into CASSKEYPRITDTQYF. This chain uses TRBV21-1 with TRBJ2-3; TRBD2 is the table's D call and was not checked against the DNA. TRBV21-1 is designated a pseudogene. This CDR3 is 16 amino acids long.

This clone was observed once. The chain couples TRBV9 to TRBJ2-3; tentatively, D is TRBD2 (6 bases). The germline V gene encodes CDR1 SGDLS and CDR2 YYNGEE. The germline V and J ends were trimmed by 3 bases and 4 bases, with 15 bases remaining between them. The CDR3 totals 15 residues. The CDR3 DNA sequence: TGTGCCAGCAGCGCCTCGACTAGGAACCCAGATACGCAGTATTTT. Its translation is CASSASTRNPDTQYF.

The CDR3 coding sequence is TGTGCCAGCAGCCCAAGATCGGGTACTACGCAGTATTTT. Translation: CASSPRSGTTQYF. This chain joins TRBV7-2 and TRBJ2-3; D ambiguous. Trimming stripped 5 bases from V and 8 bases from J, with 14 bases between. Germline CDR1 SGHTA, CDR2 FQGNSA. The CDR3 covers 13 residues.

In its sample, this clone was seen once. The rearrangement uses TRBV30 and TRBJ1-6; TRBD1 might be the D (5 bases). CDR1 and CDR2 (germline): GTSNPN, SVGIG (reference sequence). Between the trimmed V and J ends, which lost 4 bases and 17 bases, there was a span of 18 bases. The CDR3 sequence is 12 residues long. In DNA form, the CDR3 reads TGTGCCTGGACCGTTGGGGGGACGGTTATCCACTTT. Translated: CAWTVGGTVIHF.

The chain has TRBV7-9 and TRBJ2-2; the match to TRBD1 covers 9 bases. J gave up 0 bases and V 6 bases, and 5 bases lay outside the gene matches. Germline-derived CDR1 and CDR2 are SEHNR and FQNEAQ (reference sequence). The length of the CDR3 is 16 residues. The CDR3 spells CASREQGAPNTGELFF. CDR3 DNA: TGTGCCAGCAGGGAACAGGGGGCGCCGAACACCGGGGAGCTGTTTTTT.

The chain couples TRBV28 to TRBJ2-1; 8 bases map to TRBD1. This CDR3 spans 15 amino acids. Germline trimming cut 9 bases from V and 4 bases from J; bases unmatched to any gene: 11. CDR1 is MDHEN and CDR2 is SYDVKM in the germline V gene. CDR3 amino acids: CASRGPGQAYNEQFF. The CDR3 nucleotides are TGTGCCAGTCGGGGACCGGGACAGGCTTACAATGAGCAGTTCTTC.

The chain combines TRBV3-1 (or the pseudogene TRBV3-2) with TRBJ1-2, with TRBD1 identical over 8 bases. CDR3 length: 19 amino acids. Germline CDR1 and CDR2: LGHDT and YNNKEL (reference sequence). V lost 0 bases, J lost 5 bases, and 17 bases stayed unmatched. CDR3 DNA sequence: TGTGCCAGCAGCCAAGACGTTATATTAAGGGACAGGAGGAATTATGGCTACACCTTC. Amino acids: CASSQDVILRDRRNYGYTF.

This sequence joins TRBV6-5 and TRBJ2-2; 7 bases match TRBD1. Trimming cost V 5 bases and J 6 bases; bases outside gene matches: 3. The germline gives CDR1 MNHEY, CDR2 SVGAGI. The CDR3 covers 13 residues. The CDR3 loop reads CASSLTGSGELFF. CDR3 bases: TGTGCCAGCAGTCTGACAGGGTCCGGGGAGCTGTTTTTT.

This chain connects TRBV5-4 to TRBJ2-7, with TRBD1 matching over 7 bases. The CDR3 totals 13 residues. V was clipped by 7 bases and J by 4 bases; unmatched bases: 8. CDR1 is SGHNT and CDR2 is YYREEE in the germline V gene (reference sequence). As DNA, the CDR3 is TGTGCCAGCTCGACAGGGATTCAATACGAGCAGTACTTC. This translates into CASSTGIQYEQYF.

The V call is TRBV28, the J call TRBJ2-7, with 7 bases aligning to TRBD2. The germline V gene encodes CDR1 MDHEN and CDR2 SYDVKM. CDR3 length: 13 residues. V dropped 3 bases and J dropped 5; count of bases not matched to a gene: 4. The CDR3 spells CASSLGGTNEQYF. The DNA of the CDR3 is TGTGCCAGCAGTTTGGGGGGGACTAACGAGCAGTACTTC.

The CDR3 here is CASSHWDSGDYGYTF. CDR3 DNA sequence: TGTGCCAGCAGTCATTGGGACAGTGGAGACTATGGCTACACCTTC. This chain joins TRBV2 and TRBJ1-2; 7 bases are a match to TRBD1. From germline, CDR1 is SNHLY and CDR2 FYNNEI. V lost 5 bases to trimming and J lost 3 bases; unmatched junction nucleotides: 9. The CDR3 extends over 15 amino acids.